This T cell receptor beta chain was recorded in a study of cytomegalovirus exposure and HLA in healthy donors. PCR used 60 Vbeta primers and 13 Jbeta primers. Profiling relied on immunoSEQ multiplex PCR, and the TCRdb table lists in-frame clones only, not all of them. The table has roughly 90,000 clones, less than 80% seen once. The germline V gene has CDR1 SGHRS and CDR2 YFSETQ. The length of the CDR3 is 14 residues. J gave up 1 base and V 1 base, and 1 base lay outside the gene matches. The sequencing input was PBMCs. This TCR was sampled from a man in his thirties or forties in good health and CMV-seropositive. The V gene is TRBV5-1, the J gene TRBJ2-7; TRBD1 matches 8 bases. The CDR3 region has the DNA TGCGCCAGCAGCTTGTGGGACAGGTCCTACGAGCAGTACTTC. This encodes CASSLWDRSYEQYF.